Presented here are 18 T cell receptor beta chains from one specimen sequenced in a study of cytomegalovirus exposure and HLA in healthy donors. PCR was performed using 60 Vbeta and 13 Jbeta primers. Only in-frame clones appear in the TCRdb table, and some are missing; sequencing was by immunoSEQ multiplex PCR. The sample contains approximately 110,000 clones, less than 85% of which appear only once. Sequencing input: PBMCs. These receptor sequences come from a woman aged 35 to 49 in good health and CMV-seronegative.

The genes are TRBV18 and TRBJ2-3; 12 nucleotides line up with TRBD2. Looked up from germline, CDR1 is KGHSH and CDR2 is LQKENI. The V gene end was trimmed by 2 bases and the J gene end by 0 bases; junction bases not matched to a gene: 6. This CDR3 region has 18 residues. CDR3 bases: TGTGCCAGCTCACCAAGAACTAGCGGGGGGTCGAGCACAGATACGCAGTATTTT. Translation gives CASSPRTSGGSSTDTQYF.

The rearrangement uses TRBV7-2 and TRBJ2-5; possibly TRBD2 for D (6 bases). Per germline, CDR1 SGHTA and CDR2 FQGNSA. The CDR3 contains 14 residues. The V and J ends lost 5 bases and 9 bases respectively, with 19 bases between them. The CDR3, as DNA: TGTGCCAGCAGCCCCATTTCAGGTTGGGGGGCCCAGTACTTC. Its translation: CASSPISGWGAQYF.

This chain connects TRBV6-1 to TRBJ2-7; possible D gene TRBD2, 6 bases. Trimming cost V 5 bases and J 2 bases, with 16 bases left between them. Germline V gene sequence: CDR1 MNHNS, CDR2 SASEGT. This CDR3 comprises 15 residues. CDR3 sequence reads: CASSSEGTGAYEQYF. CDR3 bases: TGTGCCAGCAGTTCCGAGGGGACGGGGGCCTACGAGCAGTACTTC.

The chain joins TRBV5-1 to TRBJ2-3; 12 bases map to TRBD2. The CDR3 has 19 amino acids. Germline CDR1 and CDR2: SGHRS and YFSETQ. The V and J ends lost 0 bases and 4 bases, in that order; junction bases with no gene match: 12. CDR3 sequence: CASSLELAGGSFLPDTQYF. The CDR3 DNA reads TGCGCCAGCAGCTTGGAACTAGCGGGAGGCTCTTTTCTCCCAGATACGCAGTATTTT.

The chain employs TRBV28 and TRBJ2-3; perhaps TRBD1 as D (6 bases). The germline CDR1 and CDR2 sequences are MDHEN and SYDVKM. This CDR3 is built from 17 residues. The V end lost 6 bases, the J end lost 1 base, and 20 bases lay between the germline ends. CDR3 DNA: TGTGCCAGCAGGGGGACCAACAGGGTGTGGGGCACAGATACGCAGTATTTT. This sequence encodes CASRGTNRVWGTDTQYF.

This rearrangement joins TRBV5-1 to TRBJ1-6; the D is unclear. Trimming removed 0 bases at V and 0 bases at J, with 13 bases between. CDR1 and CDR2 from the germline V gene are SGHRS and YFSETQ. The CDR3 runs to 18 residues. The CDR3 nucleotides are TGCGCCAGCAGCTTGGAAGGCCGACGGAGCTCCTATAATTCACCCCTCCACTTT. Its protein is CASSLEGRRSSYNSPLHF. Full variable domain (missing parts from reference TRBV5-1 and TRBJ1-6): KAGVTQTPRYLIKTRGQQVTLSCSPISGHRSVSWYQQTPGQGLQFLFEYFSETQRNKGNFPGRFSGRQFSNSRSEMNVSTLELGDSALYLCASSLEGRRSSYNSPLHFGNGTRLTVT.

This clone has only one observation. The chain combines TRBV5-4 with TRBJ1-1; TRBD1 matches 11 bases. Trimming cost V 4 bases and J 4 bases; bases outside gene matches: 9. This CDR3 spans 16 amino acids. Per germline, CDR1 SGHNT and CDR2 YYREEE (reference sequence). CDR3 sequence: CASSAAWTGGSTEAFF. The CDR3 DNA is TGTGCCAGCAGCGCCGCGTGGACAGGGGGCTCCACTGAAGCTTTCTTT.

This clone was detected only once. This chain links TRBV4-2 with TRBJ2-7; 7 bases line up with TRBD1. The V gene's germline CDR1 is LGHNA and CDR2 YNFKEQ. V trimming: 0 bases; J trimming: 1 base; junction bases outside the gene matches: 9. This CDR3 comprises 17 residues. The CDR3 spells CASSQDPPGQRSYEQYF. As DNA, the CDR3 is TGTGCCAGCAGCCAAGACCCCCCGGGACAGAGATCCTACGAGCAGTACTTC.

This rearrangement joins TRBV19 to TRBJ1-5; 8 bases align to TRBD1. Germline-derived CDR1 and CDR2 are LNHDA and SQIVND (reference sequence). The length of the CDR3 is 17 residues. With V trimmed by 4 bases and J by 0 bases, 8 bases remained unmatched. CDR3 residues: CASSTVWTGISNQPQHF. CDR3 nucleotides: TGTGCCAGTAGTACCGTCTGGACAGGGATTAGCAATCAGCCCCAGCATTTT.

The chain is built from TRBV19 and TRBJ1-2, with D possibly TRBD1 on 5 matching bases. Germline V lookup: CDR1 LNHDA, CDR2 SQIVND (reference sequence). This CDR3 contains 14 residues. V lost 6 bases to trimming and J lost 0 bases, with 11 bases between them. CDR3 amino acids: CASRKDSANYGYTF. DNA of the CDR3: TGTGCCAGTAGGAAAGACAGCGCTAACTATGGCTACACCTTC.

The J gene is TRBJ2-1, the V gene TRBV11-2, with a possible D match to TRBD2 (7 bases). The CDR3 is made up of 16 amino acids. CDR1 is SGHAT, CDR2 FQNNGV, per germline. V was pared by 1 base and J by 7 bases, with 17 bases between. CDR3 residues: CASSLAGGGLGNEQFF. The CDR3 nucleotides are TGTGCCAGCAGCTTAGCTGGGGGGGGGCTTGGAAATGAGCAGTTCTTC. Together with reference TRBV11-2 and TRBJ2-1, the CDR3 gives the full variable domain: EAGVAQSPRYKIIEKRQSVAFWCNPISGHATLYWYQQILGQGPKLLIQFQNNGVVDDSQLPKDRFSAERLKGVDSTLKIQPAKLEDSAVYLCASSLAGGGLGNEQFFGPGTRLTVL.

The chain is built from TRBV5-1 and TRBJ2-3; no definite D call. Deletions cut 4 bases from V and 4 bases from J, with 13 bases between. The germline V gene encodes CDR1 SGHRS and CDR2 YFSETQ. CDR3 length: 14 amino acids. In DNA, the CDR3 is TGCGCCAGCAGCGGCGGAGTCGTGCCAGATACGCAGTATTTT. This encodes CASSGGVVPDTQYF.

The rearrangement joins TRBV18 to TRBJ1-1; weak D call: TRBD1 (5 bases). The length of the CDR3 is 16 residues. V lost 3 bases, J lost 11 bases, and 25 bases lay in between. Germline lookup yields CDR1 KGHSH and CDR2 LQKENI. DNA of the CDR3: TGTGCCAGCTCACCTGACACTCCGGGGGGGGTGAGGTTGGCTTTCTTT. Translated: CASSPDTPGGVRLAFF.

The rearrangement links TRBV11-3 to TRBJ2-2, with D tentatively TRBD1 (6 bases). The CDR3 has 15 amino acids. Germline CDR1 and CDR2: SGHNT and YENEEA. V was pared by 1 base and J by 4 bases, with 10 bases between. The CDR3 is CASSLATGSTGELFF. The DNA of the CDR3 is TGTGCCAGCAGCTTAGCCACAGGGAGCACCGGGGAGCTGTTTTTT.

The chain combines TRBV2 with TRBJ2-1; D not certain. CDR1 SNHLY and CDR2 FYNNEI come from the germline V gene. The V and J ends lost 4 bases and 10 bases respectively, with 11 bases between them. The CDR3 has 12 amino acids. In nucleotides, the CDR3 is TGTGCCAGCAGTGCTGAGCGAGGCGAGCAGTTCTTC. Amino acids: CASSAERGEQFF.

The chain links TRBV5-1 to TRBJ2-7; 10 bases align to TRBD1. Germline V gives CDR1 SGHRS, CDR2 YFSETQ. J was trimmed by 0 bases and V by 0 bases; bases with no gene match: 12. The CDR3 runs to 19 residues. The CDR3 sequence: CASSLVGTGVYIPSYEQYF. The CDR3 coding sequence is TGCGCCAGCAGCTTGGTAGGGACAGGGGTCTATATTCCCTCCTACGAGCAGTACTTC.

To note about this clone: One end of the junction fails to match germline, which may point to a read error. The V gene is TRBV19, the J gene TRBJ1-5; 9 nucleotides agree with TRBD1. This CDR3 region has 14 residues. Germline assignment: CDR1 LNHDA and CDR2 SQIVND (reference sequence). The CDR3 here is CASSTAGTGLSVYF. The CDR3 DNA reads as TGTGCCAGTAGTACCGCCGGGACAGGGCTATCAGTTTATTTT.

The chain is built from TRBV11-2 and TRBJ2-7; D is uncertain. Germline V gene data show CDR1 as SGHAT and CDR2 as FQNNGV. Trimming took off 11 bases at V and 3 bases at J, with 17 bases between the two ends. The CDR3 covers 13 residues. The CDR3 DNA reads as TGTGCCCGCGGCCGCCGTTGGGTCTACGAGCAGTACTTC. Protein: CARGRRWVYEQYF.